This TCR beta chain appears in the sequencing data of a study of cytomegalovirus exposure and HLA in healthy donors. Whole-study results and caveats: It is likely that the observed cluster of highly shared sequence variants was a sequencing artifact.

Germline CDR1 is GTSNPN and CDR2 is SVGIG (reference sequence). This CDR3 is built from 16 residues. About this clone: The target antigen is unknown. A junction boundary mismatches the germline segment, possibly from a read error.

60 Vbeta and 13 Jbeta primers were used in PCR. The repertoire was sequenced with immunoSEQ multiplex PCR; TCRdb's copy has only in-frame clones and lacks some. The sample lists 60,000 or so clones; 70% to 90% were seen once. This clonotype was sampled from a man younger than 45 in good health and CMV-seropositive. The chain links TRBV30 to TRBJ2-2; the D gene is possibly TRBD1 (5 bases). Source material: PBMCs. CDR3: CTWSRGVPSHTGELFF. The DNA of the CDR3 is TGTACCTGGAGTAGGGGCGTTCCCTCCCACACCGGGGAGCTGTTTTTT.